The 20 T cell receptor beta chains reported below all come from one sample, sequenced in a study of regulatory T cells in long-lasting Graves disease. Time point specified: newly diagnosed GD, antithyroid drugs for less than 3 months. With RNA extracted from PBMCs as input, the TCR library was made. Libraries of TCR beta came from iRepertoire HTBI primers plus Arm-PCR of CDR3 regions. TCRdb reprocessed the multiplex PCR reads with MiXCR, giving one entry per CDR3 protein. The sample carries about 540,000 distinct CDR3 sequences, roughly 14% recorded once. The sample was also reused in another study, on T cells in Graves' hyperthyroidism and ophthalmopathy.

Sequencing used peripheral blood mononuclear cells (PBMCs), obtained at new diagnosis, from a patient treated with antithyroid drugs. The receptors come from a man under 40 with Graves disease.

This clonotype was counted ten times or more. The V gene is TRBV11-2, the J gene TRBJ1-4; D uncertain. This CDR3 contains 13 residues. Trimming shortened V by 5 bases and J by 8 bases, and 12 bases separated the two germline ends. CDR1 SGHAT and CDR2 FQNNGV come from the germline V gene. This chain's CDR3 is CASSPGVEEKLFF. The CDR3 region has the DNA TGTGCCAGCAGCCCCGGAGTTGAGGAAAAACTGTTTTTT. Based on the CDR3 plus reference TRBV11-2 and TRBJ1-4, the full variable domain is EAGVAQSPRYKIIEKRQSVAFWCNPISGHATLYWYQQILGQGPKLLIQFQNNGVVDDSQLPKDRFSAERLKGVDSTLKIQPAKLEDSAVYLCASSPGVEEKLFFGSGTQLSVL.

The sample holds many counts of this clonotype. The gene calls are TRBV10-3 and TRBJ2-7; TRBD1 agrees at 9 bases. This CDR3 region has 14 residues. Germline values: CDR1 ENHRY, CDR2 SYGVKD. V lost 9 bases, J lost 4 bases, and 10 bases stayed unmatched. The CDR3 DNA follows: TGTGCCATTATAACCGGGACAGGGACTTACGAGCAGTACTTC. Translated: CAIITGTGTYEQYF.

This clonotype was recorded many times. This chain links TRBV11-2 with TRBJ1-5; D is ambiguous. Germline V lookup: CDR1 SGHAT, CDR2 FQNNGV. V was shortened by 7 bases and J by 7 bases, with 14 bases between the two germline ends. CDR3 length equals 13 residues. The chain's CDR3 is CASIRARSQPQHF. The CDR3 DNA reads as TGTGCCAGCATTCGGGCACGGTCGCAGCCCCAGCATTTT.

A few counts support this clonotype. DNA of the CDR3: TGTGCCACCAGTGATTACCCGAAGTGGAATAGCGGGAGGGCCGTCGATGAGCAGTTCTTC. Protein: CATSDYPKWNSGRAVDEQFF. This chain connects TRBV24-1 to TRBJ2-1, with 11 bases aligning to TRBD2. There are 20 residues in the CDR3. Trimming removed 2 bases from V and 8 bases from J; junction bases left unmatched: 19. Germline CDR1 and CDR2: KGHDR and SFDVKD.

J is TRBJ1-1 and V is TRBV19; 8 bases align to TRBD1. Germline-derived CDR1 and CDR2 are LNHDA and SQIVND (reference sequence). The CDR3 loop spans 14 amino acids. J lost 6 bases, V lost 4 bases, and 7 bases had no gene match. For the CDR3, the DNA is TGTGCCAGTAGTAGTTCCAGGGGGCGGGCTGAAGCTTTCTTT. Translation gives CASSSSRGRAEAFF. Full variable domain (missing parts from reference TRBV19 and TRBJ1-1): DGGITQSPKYLFRKEGQNVTLSCEQNLNHDAMYWYRQDPGQGLRLIYYSQIVNDFQKGDIAEGYSVSREKKESFPLTVTSAQKNPTAFYLCASSSSRGRAEAFFGQGTRLTVV.

In this sample, this clonotype turned up many times. The chain employs TRBV7-2 and TRBJ2-3, with a tentative D call TRBD2 (6 bases). The CDR3 length is 15 residues. V dropped 1 base and J dropped 2 bases, with 10 bases sitting between them. Germline V lookup: CDR1 SGHTA, CDR2 FQGNSA. CDR3 in amino acids: CASSLVAEATDTQYF. The DNA of the CDR3 is TGTGCCAGCAGCTTAGTAGCGGAGGCCACAGATACGCAGTATTTT.

A remark on this clonotype: One end of the junction fails to match germline, which may point to a read error. J is TRBJ2-4 and V is TRBV20-1; no firm D call. Germline V gene data show CDR1 as DFQATT and CDR2 as SNEGSKA (reference sequence). The CDR3 extends over 14 amino acids. The DNA for the CDR3 is TGCAGTGCTAGAGAGACGGTAGCCAAAAACACTCAGTACTTC. Residues: CSARETVAKNTQYF.

This clonotype was recorded at least ten times. J is TRBJ1-1 and V is TRBV27; 8 nucleotides match TRBD1. V dropped 7 bases and J dropped 0; count of bases not matched to a gene: 7. The CDR3 is 15 amino acids. Germline loops: CDR1 MNHEY, CDR2 SMNVEV (reference sequence). The CDR3 DNA is TGTGCCAGCACCCTCACAGGGGGATTGAACACTGAAGCTTTCTTT. Protein sequence: CASTLTGGLNTEAFF.

This clonotype was observed many times. The chain employs TRBV2 and TRBJ2-7; the D is unclear. CDR1 is SNHLY, CDR2 FYNNEI, per germline. This CDR3 is built from 13 residues. The ends were cut back, 8 bases at V and 6 bases at J, with 17 bases in the middle. The CDR3 spells CASETSSVSEQYF. CDR3 nucleotides: TGTGCCAGCGAGACCTCAAGCGTTAGCGAGCAGTACTTC. The full variable domain, with the rest looked up from reference TRBV2 and TRBJ2-7, is EPEVTQTPSHQVTQMGQEVILRCVPISNHLYFYWYRQILGQKVEFLVSFYNNEISEKSEIFDDQFSVERPDGSNFTLKIRSTKLEDSAMYFCASETSSVSEQYFGPGTRLTVT.

The V call is TRBV6-2 or TRBV6-3, the J call TRBJ1-5; weak D call: TRBD1 (6 bases). Per germline, CDR1 MNHEY and CDR2 SVGEGT. The CDR3 runs to 15 residues. The V and J ends lost 8 bases and 0 bases respectively, with 14 bases between them. In DNA, the CDR3 is TGTGCCAGCTCCGAATGGACAGCTAGCAATCAGCCCCAGCATTTT. This sequence encodes CASSEWTASNQPQHF.

This clonotype was recorded a few times. The chain uses TRBV4-1 and TRBJ1-5, with 9 bases identical to TRBD1. Trimming removed 4 bases from V and 4 bases from J; junction bases left unmatched: 5. The CDR3 runs 15 residues. Germline lookup yields CDR1 MGHRA and CDR2 YSYEKL. CDR3 in DNA: TGCGCCAGCAGCCGAATTGACAGGGGGAATCAGCCCCAGCATTTT. Translating gives CASSRIDRGNQPQHF.

This clonotype was seen ten or more times. The CDR3, as DNA: TGTGCCAGCAGCGTATCTAGCGGGATCAAGACCCAGTACTTC. Protein sequence: CASSVSSGIKTQYF. J is TRBJ2-5 and V is TRBV9; the match to TRBD2 covers 9 bases. The germline V gene encodes CDR1 SGDLS and CDR2 YYNGEE. The CDR3 length is 14 residues. Losses at the gene ends were 1 base for V and 6 bases for J; bases not matched to a gene: 4.

Concerning this clonotype itself: A read error is possible here, since a much larger clone lies one base away. This is likely a read error, given that the CDR3 carries no conserved phenylalanine or tryptophan at its end. The chain uses TRBV27 and TRBJ1-2; 8 nucleotides line up with TRBD1. Germline CDR1 and CDR2: MNHEY and SMNVEV (reference sequence). Trimming at V came to 5 bases and at J to 7 bases, leaving 15 bases not matched to a gene. This CDR3 is 16 amino acids long. Here the CDR3 reads CASSGVGTGLYGGYTL. The CDR3 DNA follows: TGTGCCAGCAGTGGGGTCGGGACAGGTTTATATGGTGGCTACACCCTC.

The genes are TRBV20-1 and TRBJ2-2; 10 nucleotides line up with TRBD2. CDR1 is DFQATT and CDR2 is SNEGSKA in the germline V gene (reference sequence). The CDR3 is made up of 18 amino acids. V gave up 0 bases and J gave up 6 bases; unmatched junction bases: 13. The CDR3 spells CSARDLSSGSGMAGELFF. For the CDR3, the DNA is TGCAGTGCTAGAGATCTTTCTAGCGGGAGCGGCATGGCCGGGGAGCTGTTTTTT.

The rearrangement uses TRBV19 and TRBJ2-1; TRBD2 agrees at 8 bases. V trimming: 7 bases; J trimming: 6 bases; junction bases outside the gene matches: 14. Germline CDR1 reads LNHDA; CDR2 reads SQIVND (reference sequence). The CDR3 runs 16 residues. CDR3 sequence: CASTTTGTRRANEQFF. The CDR3 DNA reads as TGTGCCAGTACCACCACCGGGACTAGGAGGGCCAATGAGCAGTTCTTC. The variable domain in full, completed from reference TRBV19 and TRBJ2-1, reads DGGITQSPKYLFRKEGQNVTLSCEQNLNHDAMYWYRQDPGQGLRLIYYSQIVNDFQKGDIAEGYSVSREKKESFPLTVTSAQKNPTAFYLCASTTTGTRRANEQFFGPGTRLTVL.

The chain recombines TRBV25-1 with TRBJ1-6, with unresolved D. The ends were cut back, 6 bases at V and 7 bases at J, with 10 bases in the middle. The CDR3 loop spans 13 amino acids. Looked up from germline, CDR1 is MGHDK and CDR2 is SYGVNS. The chain's CDR3 is CASRAVGNSPLHF. The CDR3 DNA sequence: TGTGCCAGCAGGGCTGTAGGGAATTCACCCCTCCACTTT. Supplemented by reference TRBV25-1 and TRBJ1-6, the full variable domain reads EADIYQTPRYLVIGTGKKITLECSQTMGHDKMYWYQQDPGMELHLIHYSYGVNSTEKGDLSSESTVSRIRTEHFPLTLESARPSHTSQYLCASRAVGNSPLHFGNGTRLTVT.

The genes are TRBV2 and TRBJ1-1, with D perhaps matching TRBD1 (6 bases). The V gene lost 7 bases and the J gene lost 8 bases, with 14 bases spanning the gap. CDR3 length equals 12 residues. The germline CDR1 and CDR2 sequences are SNHLY and FYNNEI. In DNA form, the CDR3 reads TGTGCCAGCACCCGACAGGAACTAGAAGCTTTCTTT. Translated, it gives CASTRQELEAFF.

The chain is built from TRBV18 and TRBJ2-2; 9 nucleotides align to TRBD2. CDR3 length: 15 amino acids. CDR1 and CDR2 (germline): KGHSH, LQKENI. Trimming at V came to 8 bases and at J to 4 bases, leaving 8 bases not matched to a gene. CDR3 loop: CASPSGTSVTGELFF. The DNA for the CDR3 is TGTGCCAGCCCTAGCGGGACTTCGGTCACCGGGGAGCTGTTTTTT.

This clonotype was recorded many times. V usage is TRBV11-2 and J usage is TRBJ2-5, with 7 bases lining up with TRBD1. V lost 3 bases and J lost 4; bases outside the gene matches: 11. In germline, CDR1 is SGHAT, CDR2 FQNNGV. There are 16 residues in the CDR3. CDR3 in amino acids: CASSLRTGYVGETQYF. CDR3 nucleotides: TGTGCCAGCAGCTTGCGGACAGGCTACGTGGGAGAGACCCAGTACTTC. Combining the CDR3 with reference TRBV11-2 and TRBJ2-5 gives the whole variable domain EAGVAQSPRYKIIEKRQSVAFWCNPISGHATLYWYQQILGQGPKLLIQFQNNGVVDDSQLPKDRFSAERLKGVDSTLKIQPAKLEDSAVYLCASSLRTGYVGETQYFGPGTRLLVL.

This clonotype has only a few counts. The chain uses TRBV7-9 and TRBJ2-7, with TRBD2 as a possible D gene (5 bases). The length of the CDR3 is 14 residues. The germline gives CDR1 SEHNR, CDR2 FQNEAQ (reference sequence). Trimming removed 1 base from V and 4 bases from J, with 11 bases in between. The CDR3, as DNA: TGTGCCAGCAGCTTAGATTCCGGGATTTACGAGCAGTACTTC. Its protein product is CASSLDSGIYEQYF.